Shown below are 31 T cell receptor beta chains from a single sample sequenced in a study of response to subunit inactivated influenza vaccine. TCRdb recomputed calls from the RT-PCR reads with MiXCR, one row per CDR3 protein. This repertoire shows just under 250,000 distinct CDR3 sequences, 12% found once; its top ten account for 7.8%. The sequencing here drew on non-naive T cells sorted from PBMCs, taken 14 to 15 days before vaccination. These receptors all come from a man between 45 and 60 years old who received an inactivated influenza vaccine.

This clonotype showed up many times. V and J are TRBV5-1 and TRBJ2-7; 7 bases line up with TRBD1. CDR1 and CDR2 (germline): SGHRS, YFSETQ. CDR3 size: 14 residues. Trimming cost V 4 bases and J 4 bases; bases outside gene matches: 8. CDR3 bases: TGCGCCAGCAGCAAACCGGGACAGTCATACGAGCAGTACTTC. Protein product: CASSKPGQSYEQYF.

A few counts support this clonotype. The chain is built from TRBV30 and TRBJ2-1; 7 positions match TRBD1. V was clipped by 3 bases and J by 7 bases; unmatched bases: 15. This CDR3 has 16 residues. Germline V gene sequence: CDR1 GTSNPN, CDR2 SVGIG (reference sequence). CDR3 sequence: CAWSAPGTDLVNEQFF. CDR3 sequence (DNA): TGTGCCTGGAGCGCCCCCGGGACAGATCTGGTAAATGAGCAGTTCTTC. Looking up the rest from reference TRBV30 and TRBJ2-1 gives the full variable domain: SQTIHQWPATLVQPVGSPLSLECTVEGTSNPNLYWYRQAAGRGLQLLFYSVGIGQISSEVPQNLSASRPQDRQFILSSKKLLLSDSGFYLCAWSAPGTDLVNEQFFGPGTRLTVL.

This clonotype was seen at least ten times. The chain links TRBV28 to TRBJ2-5, with 8 bases that match TRBD2. CDR3 length: 16 amino acids. CDR1 is MDHEN and CDR2 is SYDVKM in the germline V gene. The V and J ends lost 5 bases and 4 bases, in that order; junction bases with no gene match: 12. The CDR3 loop is CASSQPGLEFGETQYF. CDR3 nucleotide sequence: TGTGCCAGCAGTCAGCCGGGACTAGAGTTCGGAGAGACCCAGTACTTC.

The chain couples TRBV20-1 to TRBJ1-6; D is undetermined. V gave up 8 bases and J gave up 3 bases, with 23 bases separating them. This CDR3 comprises 17 residues. The V gene's germline CDR1 is DFQATT and CDR2 SNEGSKA (reference sequence). The CDR3 loop reads CSLRPLIDDGYNSPLHF. CDR3 nucleotide sequence: TGCAGTTTAAGGCCGCTCATCGACGATGGCTATAATTCACCCCTCCACTTT.

The gene calls are TRBV4-2 and TRBJ2-3; D possibly matches TRBD1 or TRBD2 (6 bases each). The CDR3 consists of 17 residues. Deletions cut 4 bases from V and 3 bases from J, with 20 bases between. Germline loops: CDR1 LGHNA, CDR2 YNFKEQ. The CDR3 is CASSRSGVGGATDTQYF. The CDR3 nucleotides read TGTGCCAGCAGCCGAAGTGGGGTGGGGGGCGCGACAGATACGCAGTATTTT.

This clonotype appeared a few times. V gene TRBV9 combines with J gene TRBJ2-7; tentatively, D is TRBD1 (6 bases). There are 17 residues in the CDR3. V was trimmed by 0 bases and J by 0 bases, leaving 16 bases between them. Germline V gives CDR1 SGDLS, CDR2 YYNGEE. The CDR3 region is CASSVEGMGAISYEQYF. The CDR3 DNA reads TGTGCCAGCAGCGTAGAGGGGATGGGGGCCATCTCCTACGAGCAGTACTTC.

There are many counts of this clonotype. The chain joins TRBV7-2 to TRBJ1-2, with D tentatively TRBD1 (6 bases). Trimming took off 7 bases at V and 4 bases at J, with 7 bases between the two ends. CDR1 SGHTA and CDR2 FQGNSA come from the germline V gene. CDR3 length: 11 residues. The DNA of the CDR3 is TGTGCCAGCACGGACAGCTATGGCTACACCTTC. Its translation: CASTDSYGYTF.

The rearrangement joins TRBV27 to TRBJ1-6, with a possible D match to TRBD1 (5 bases). The CDR3 is 15 amino acids. CDR1 and CDR2 from the germline V gene are MNHEY and SMNVEV (reference sequence). Between the trimmed V and J ends, which lost 8 bases and 3 bases, there was a span of 14 bases. For the CDR3, the DNA is TGTGCCAGCCGCCCTCGGGGGGTCTATAATTCACCCCTCCACTTT. Its protein is CASRPRGVYNSPLHF.

This clonotype was observed a handful of times. The rearrangement links TRBV6-1 to TRBJ2-7, with D maybe TRBD1 (5 bases). This CDR3 has 17 amino acids. The V gene's germline CDR1 is MNHNS and CDR2 SASEGT. The germline V and J ends were trimmed by 4 bases and 0 bases, with 19 bases remaining between them. The CDR3 is CASSGPRKDKSSYEQYF. The DNA of the CDR3 is TGTGCCAGCAGTGGGCCGAGGAAGGACAAGAGCTCCTACGAGCAGTACTTC.

The V gene is TRBV20-1, the J gene TRBJ2-7; D remains ambiguous. In germline, CDR1 is DFQATT, CDR2 SNEGSKA (reference sequence). V gave up 0 bases and J gave up 2 bases, with 8 bases separating them. CDR3 size: 13 residues. The CDR3 nucleotides are TGCAGTGCTAGAGATGTACAGACCTACGAGCAGTACTTC. Translating it yields CSARDVQTYEQYF.

The chain carries TRBV10-1 and TRBJ1-5; D not certain. Trimming pared 2 bases from V and 3 bases from J, leaving 5 bases between. Germline V CDR1 and CDR2: WNHNN, SYGVQD (reference sequence). The CDR3 is 13 residues long. The CDR3 protein is CASSEGHNQPQHF. The CDR3, as DNA: TGCGCCAGCAGTGAGGGTCACAATCAGCCCCAGCATTTT.

This clonotype is labeled medium-sized (0.01 to 0.1%). The gene calls are TRBV10-3 and TRBJ2-3; D may match TRBD1 or TRBD2 (5 bases each). Trimming left V 3 bases short and J 0 bases short, with 10 bases between. CDR1 is ENHRY and CDR2 is SYGVKD in the germline V gene. This CDR3 is 15 amino acids long. In DNA form, the CDR3 reads TGTGCCATCAGTGACGGGACGATTAGCACAGATACGCAGTATTTT. Its protein product is CAISDGTISTDTQYF.

The sample holds a few counts of this clonotype. The V call is TRBV11-2, the J call TRBJ2-2; a possible D gene is TRBD1 (5 bases). CDR3 size: 17 residues. Trimming left V 0 bases short and J 6 bases short, with 17 bases between. The germline CDR1 and CDR2 sequences are SGHAT and FQNNGV. As DNA, the CDR3 is TGTGCCAGCAGCTTAGACCTGGGCCGGATAGGGGCCGGGGAGCTGTTTTTT. This sequence encodes CASSLDLGRIGAGELFF.

The rearrangement uses TRBV20-1 and TRBJ1-2; a possible D gene is TRBD1 (5 bases). Germline V lookup: CDR1 DFQATT, CDR2 SNEGSKA (reference sequence). This CDR3 has 14 residues. V was clipped by 6 bases and J by 0 bases, with 14 bases between them. The chain's CDR3 is CSAVKTVSNYGYTF. In nucleotides, the CDR3 is TGCAGTGCCGTAAAGACAGTCTCTAACTATGGCTACACCTTC.

Many counts were recorded for this clonotype. The gene calls are TRBV29-1 and TRBJ2-1; tentatively, D is TRBD2 (6 bases). Germline CDR1 SQVTM, CDR2 ANQGSEA. Trimming stripped 6 bases from V and 4 bases from J, with 13 bases between. This CDR3 comprises 13 residues. This CDR3 is CSVAGTLYNEQFF. DNA of the CDR3: TGCAGCGTCGCCGGGACTCTGTACAATGAGCAGTTCTTC.

This sequence joins TRBV9 and TRBJ2-3, with D unresolved. The CDR3 runs to 15 residues. V was pared by 6 bases and J by 0 bases, with 14 bases between. Per the germline V gene, CDR1 is SGDLS and CDR2 is YYNGEE. The CDR3 sequence is CASTQGIFSTDTQYF. In DNA form, the CDR3 reads TGTGCCAGCACCCAAGGAATATTTAGCACAGATACGCAGTATTTT.

This clonotype was counted many times. The chain couples TRBV15 to TRBJ2-2, with D possibly matching TRBD1 (5 bases). CDR3 length: 17 residues. Germline V gene sequence: CDR1 LNHNV, CDR2 YYDKDF (reference sequence). The V and J ends lost 0 bases and 0 bases respectively, with 11 bases between them. The CDR3 region has the DNA TGTGCCACCAGCAGAGATCTAGACAGCGCGAACACCGGGGAGCTGTTTTTT. Protein sequence: CATSRDLDSANTGELFF.

The chain carries TRBV28 and TRBJ1-5; D is possibly TRBD1 (5 bases). The length of the CDR3 is 16 residues. Germline V gene lookup returns CDR1 MDHEN and CDR2 SYDVKM. Trimming cost V 5 bases and J 2 bases, with 16 bases left between them. DNA for the CDR3: TGTGCCAGCAGTAAAGTTAGCCTAGGGGGCAATCAGCCCCAGCATTTT. This gives the protein CASSKVSLGGNQPQHF.

The rearrangement uses TRBV20-1 and TRBJ2-5; 10 nucleotides agree with TRBD1. Looked up from germline, CDR1 is DFQATT and CDR2 is SNEGSKA (reference sequence). This CDR3 has 14 residues. V gave up 8 bases and J gave up 2 bases; unmatched junction bases: 8. The CDR3 DNA is TGCAGTCTTAGACAGGGGGCGGATCAAGAGACCCAGTACTTC. Protein: CSLRQGADQETQYF.

The J gene is TRBJ2-1, the V gene TRBV18, with D unclear. The ends were cut back, 1 base at V and 4 bases at J, with 5 bases in the middle. CDR3 size: 13 residues. Germline V lookup: CDR1 KGHSH, CDR2 LQKENI. The CDR3 nucleotides read TGTGCCAGCTCACCACTGGGATACAATGAGCAGTTCTTC. Residues: CASSPLGYNEQFF.

In its sample, this clonotype was seen a few times. V gene TRBV3-1 combines with J gene TRBJ1-4; TRBD1 agrees at 9 bases. With V trimmed by 4 bases and J by 7 bases, 7 bases remained unmatched. The CDR3 extends over 15 amino acids. Germline-derived CDR1 and CDR2 are LGHDT and YNNKEL (reference sequence). In nucleotides, the CDR3 is TGTGCCAGCAGCCGATGGACAGGGGAGGGTGAAAAACTGTTTTTT. Translating gives CASSRWTGEGEKLFF.

The rearrangement joins TRBV11-1 to TRBJ2-1, with a weak D call TRBD2 (6 bases). The CDR3 runs 12 residues. Trimming pared 1 base from V and 12 bases from J, leaving 10 bases between. Per germline, CDR1 SGHAT and CDR2 FQDESV (reference sequence). The CDR3 spells CASSLDGRLQFF. The CDR3, as DNA: TGTGCCAGCAGCTTAGATGGGAGGTTGCAGTTCTTC.

This clonotype appeared many times. At one of its ends the junction is not consistent with the germline gene, which may arise from a read error. V is TRBV5-1 and J is TRBJ2-7, with D possibly being TRBD1 (5 bases). The CDR3 has 14 residues. CDR1 SGHRS and CDR2 YFSETQ come from the germline V gene. The DNA for the CDR3 is TGTGCCAGCAGCCTCCAGGGTTCTTCCTACGAGCAGTACTTC. It translates to CASSLQGSSYEQYF. The variable domain in full, completed from reference TRBV5-1 and TRBJ2-7, reads KAGVTQTPRYLIKTRGQQVTLSCSPISGHRSVSWYQQTPGQGLQFLFEYFSETQRNKGNFPGRFSGRQFSNSRSEMNVSTLELGDSALYLCASSLQGSSYEQYFGPGTRLTVT.

The sample holds many counts of this clonotype. The chain's CDR3 is CASSPRRTGELFF. The CDR3 DNA reads TGTGCCAGCAGTCCCCGCCGCACCGGGGAGCTGTTTTTT. The chain recombines TRBV12-3 or TRBV12-4 with TRBJ2-2; no clear D gene. The CDR3 totals 13 residues. Between the trimmed V and J ends, which lost 5 bases and 4 bases, there was a span of 8 bases.

The sample holds many counts of this clonotype. This chain uses TRBV5-1 with TRBJ2-3; 10 bases are shared with TRBD2. Looked up from germline, CDR1 is SGHRS and CDR2 is YFSETQ. This CDR3 region has 15 residues. Unmatched junction bases numbered 1, after V lost 3 bases and J lost 0 bases. Written as DNA, the CDR3 is TGCGCCAGCAGCTCGGGACTAGCGAGCACAGATACGCAGTATTTT. Amino acids: CASSSGLASTDTQYF.

This clonotype was observed many times. The chain employs TRBV5-1 and TRBJ1-1; the D is unclear. This CDR3 comprises 14 residues. Germline V gene data show CDR1 as SGHRS and CDR2 as YFSETQ. V was trimmed by 0 bases and J by 10 bases, leaving 16 bases between them. CDR3 nucleotide sequence: TGCGCCAGCAGCTTGGCCGTGACCGGCAGCCTAGCTTTCTTT. This encodes CASSLAVTGSLAFF.

This clonotype was counted a few times. The chain recombines TRBV7-9 with TRBJ2-2; 7 nucleotides align to TRBD1. Germline CDR1 and CDR2: SEHNR and FQNEAQ (reference sequence). The CDR3 sequence is 15 residues long. V dropped 5 bases and J dropped 5; count of bases not matched to a gene: 8. The CDR3 coding sequence is TGTGCCAGCAGCGCAAGACAGGGTCGGACCGGGGAGCTGTTTTTT. Protein: CASSARQGRTGELFF.

This clonotype appeared many times. V gene TRBV6-2 or TRBV6-3 combines with J gene TRBJ2-2; 15 bases fit TRBD2. CDR1 and CDR2 (germline): MNHEY, SVGEGT. After removal of 5 bases from V and 7 bases from J, the junction contained 8 bases not matched to a gene. CDR3 length: 17 residues. DNA for the CDR3: TGTGCCAGCAGTCCCGGGACTAGCGGGAGGCGCGGCGGGGAGCTGTTTTTT. Protein sequence: CASSPGTSGRRGGELFF.

The V call is TRBV24-1, the J call TRBJ2-3, with TRBD2 identical over 8 bases. Per germline, CDR1 KGHDR and CDR2 SFDVKD. The CDR3 sequence is 14 residues long. V lost 7 bases, J lost 5 bases, and 7 bases stayed unmatched. The CDR3: CATSPGGAGDTQYF. The DNA of the CDR3 is TGTGCCACCAGCCCCGGGGGGGCCGGAGATACGCAGTATTTT.

This clonotype was recorded a few times. The chain joins TRBV30 to TRBJ1-5, with TRBD1 as a possible D gene (5 bases). The CDR3 has 15 amino acids. The germline V and J ends were trimmed by 1 base and 2 bases, with 12 bases remaining between them. Germline V CDR1 and CDR2: GTSNPN, SVGIG (reference sequence). CDR3 coding DNA: TGTGCCTGGAGTGCCGGGGGTTCGGGCAATCAGCCCCAGCATTTT. Translating gives CAWSAGGSGNQPQHF.

This clonotype showed up many times. DNA of the CDR3: TGTGCCAGCAGTGAGAGGGACAGATTTCTAAACAACTACACCTTC. This sequence encodes CASSERDRFLNNYTF. The J gene is TRBJ1-2, the V gene TRBV2, with 7 positions matching TRBD1. CDR1 and CDR2 (germline): SNHLY, FYNNEI. CDR3 length: 15 amino acids. V was clipped by 3 bases and J by 10 bases; unmatched bases: 14.